This TCR beta chain derives from a study of cytomegalovirus exposure and HLA in healthy donors. Germline V CDR1 and CDR2: MNHEY, SMNVEV (reference sequence). V was shortened by 8 bases and J by 2 bases, with 10 bases between the two germline ends. CDR3 length: 12 amino acids. It was with 60 Vbeta and 13 Jbeta primers that the PCR ran. Clones were sequenced by immunoSEQ multiplex PCR, and TCRdb holds only the in-frame ones, with some missing. The data hold roughly 180,000 clones, with approximately 84% observed a single time. This TCR was recovered from a man younger than 30 in good health and CMV-seronegative. Sequenced: PBMCs. The rearrangement uses TRBV27 and TRBJ2-7; the D gene is possibly TRBD1 (5 bases). The CDR3 nucleotides are TGTGCCAGCGGGTTGGGGCCCTACGAGCAGTACTTC. Encoded protein: CASGLGPYEQYF.